Below, 29 T cell receptor beta chains from the same sample are listed, as sequenced in a study of beta chain features in type 1 diabetes. Since all of the isolated RNA was reverse transcribed, expressed TCRB transcripts were what got sequenced. Some clones are missing from TCRdb's copy, which holds only in-frame ones; the method was immunoSEQ multiplex PCR. The sample holds 860,000 or so clones, around a sixth seen once. The sequencing sample was made of naive CD4+ T cells from blood. These receptor sequences come from a woman aged 18-29 years in good health.

The chain uses TRBV2 and TRBJ1-2, with D possibly matching TRBD1 (6 bases). The ends were cut back, 6 bases at V and 4 bases at J, with 18 bases in the middle. CDR3 length equals 15 residues. In germline, CDR1 is SNHLY, CDR2 FYNNEI. The CDR3 coding sequence is TGTGCCAGCAGCGACATCTTAGACAGGCCCTATGGCTACACCTTC. Its protein is CASSDILDRPYGYTF. The variable domain in full, with the rest retrieved from reference TRBV2 and TRBJ1-2, is EPEVTQTPSHQVTQMGQEVILRCVPISNHLYFYWYRQILGQKVEFLVSFYNNEISEKSEIFDDQFSVERPDGSNFTLKIRSTKLEDSAMYFCASSDILDRPYGYTFGSGTRLTVV.

The rearrangement uses TRBV5-1 and TRBJ2-1; 8 bases are a match to TRBD2. Germline V CDR1 and CDR2: SGHRS, YFSETQ. This CDR3 contains 12 residues. The J segment lost 9 bases and the V segment lost 4 bases, leaving 3 bases of the junction unmatched. The CDR3 bases are TGCGCCAGCAGCGCGGGGGGACGTGAGCAGTTCTTC. Translating it yields CASSAGGREQFF. The full variable domain, completed using reference TRBV5-1 and TRBJ2-1, is KAGVTQTPRYLIKTRGQQVTLSCSPISGHRSVSWYQQTPGQGLQFLFEYFSETQRNKGNFPGRFSGRQFSNSRSEMNVSTLELGDSALYLCASSAGGREQFFGPGTRLTVL.

The V and J genes are TRBV10-3 and TRBJ2-7, with D possibly matching TRBD2 (5 bases). Trimming left V 4 bases short and J 1 base short, with 14 bases between. CDR1 is ENHRY, CDR2 SYGVKD, per germline. The CDR3 consists of 15 residues. CDR3 DNA: TGTGCCATCAGTGCCGGGGTCATCGAGTCCTACGAGCAGTACTTC. This encodes CAISAGVIESYEQYF.

This clone has a handful of counts. The rearrangement uses TRBV6-1 and TRBJ2-3; 8 positions agree with TRBD2. CDR1 and CDR2 from the germline V gene are MNHNS and SASEGT. V dropped 4 bases and J dropped 2; count of bases not matched to a gene: 8. This CDR3 has 16 residues. The CDR3 DNA reads TGTGCCAGCAGTGTCCGGACTAGCACGGACACAGATACGCAGTATTTT. Protein sequence: CASSVRTSTDTDTQYF.

The CDR3 DNA follows: TGTGCCAGCGGGACCCAAGACGGACTAGCGGGAGCAGGTGGTTCGGAGCAGTACTTC. Encoded protein: CASGTQDGLAGAGGSEQYF. The V gene is TRBV27, the J gene TRBJ2-7, with TRBD2 matching over 13 bases. This CDR3 is built from 19 residues. V dropped 8 bases and J dropped 7; count of bases not matched to a gene: 23. Looked up from germline, CDR1 is MNHEY and CDR2 is SMNVEV (reference sequence).

The V gene is TRBV4-1, the J gene TRBJ1-2; D is unclear. The CDR3 length is 14 residues. Germline CDR1 reads MGHRA; CDR2 reads YSYEKL. Trimming took 0 bases from V and 0 from J, leaving 5 bases between them. The CDR3 region is CASSQDQSNYGYTF. Here the CDR3 DNA reads TGCGCCAGCAGCCAAGACCAGTCTAACTATGGCTACACCTTC.

The rearrangement joins TRBV4-3 to TRBJ2-1, with D perhaps TRBD1 (6 bases). In germline, CDR1 is LGHNA, CDR2 YSLEER. This CDR3 is built from 15 residues. Trimming cost V 1 base and J 4 bases, with 11 bases left between them. CDR3 nucleotide sequence: TGCGCCAGCAGCCAAGTGGGCAGGGGTTACAATGAGCAGTTCTTC. Amino acids: CASSQVGRGYNEQFF.

This clone was recorded a few times. V is TRBV4-1 and J is TRBJ2-1; 11 bases align to TRBD1. The junction had 11 bases not matched to a gene; V was cut back by 4 bases and J by 9 bases. This CDR3 region has 16 residues. Germline V lookup: CDR1 MGHRA, CDR2 YSYEKL. As DNA, the CDR3 is TGCGCCAGCAGCCCTAACATTGGGACAGGGGGTACTGAGCAGTTCTTC. Translated, it gives CASSPNIGTGGTEQFF.

This chain links TRBV28 with TRBJ2-7; 7 bases are shared with TRBD1. V lost 5 bases and J lost 0; bases outside the gene matches: 7. The CDR3 is 15 residues long. In germline, CDR1 is MDHEN, CDR2 SYDVKM. The CDR3 coding sequence is TGTGCCAGCAGTCCCAGGGGGACCCTCTCCTACGAGCAGTACTTC. It encodes CASSPRGTLSYEQYF.

This clone was picked up a small number of times. The chain recombines TRBV29-1 with TRBJ1-4, with D uncertain. Germline V lookup: CDR1 SQVTM, CDR2 ANQGSEA. Trimming cost V 0 bases and J 8 bases, with 10 bases left between them. The CDR3 is 13 residues long. The CDR3 DNA follows: TGCAGCGTTGAAGATCGTGTGGGGGAAAAACTGTTTTTT. As protein: CSVEDRVGEKLFF.

The V call is TRBV7-3, the J call TRBJ2-1, with a possible D match to TRBD1 (5 bases). The V gene's germline CDR1 is SGHTA and CDR2 FQGTGA. The CDR3 is made up of 13 amino acids. Trimming took 9 bases from V and 4 from J, leaving 13 bases between them. This CDR3 is CASGRVDYNEQFF. CDR3 DNA sequence: TGTGCCAGTGGCAGGGTCGATTACAATGAGCAGTTCTTC.

This clone was seen more than once but under ten times. The chain recombines TRBV2 with TRBJ1-2, with 7 bases that match TRBD1. The CDR3 totals 14 residues. Germline V gene data show CDR1 as SNHLY and CDR2 as FYNNEI. With V trimmed by 0 bases and J by 2 bases, 0 bases remained unmatched. The CDR3 sequence: CASSEATGNYGYTF. The CDR3 bases are TGTGCCAGCAGTGAAGCGACAGGGAACTATGGCTACACCTTC.

The sample holds a few counts of this clone. This chain joins TRBV29-1 and TRBJ1-1, with no clear D. Germline CDR1 is SQVTM and CDR2 is ANQGSEA. The CDR3 contains 14 residues. Trimming took 5 bases from V and 6 from J, leaving 19 bases between them. In nucleotides, the CDR3 is TGCAGCGTTCTACAGCTTCTAGATGGAGCTGAAGCTTTCTTT. This encodes CSVLQLLDGAEAFF.

This chain uses TRBV9 with TRBJ2-5; D is possibly TRBD2 (6 bases). Germline CDR1 reads SGDLS; CDR2 reads YYNGEE. Trimming stripped 0 bases from V and 3 bases from J, with 18 bases between. This CDR3 is 17 amino acids long. The CDR3 reads CASSVGSLRTGEETQYF. The CDR3 DNA is TGTGCCAGCAGCGTAGGATCTCTAAGGACGGGAGAAGAGACCCAGTACTTC.

This clone has only a few counts. The chain carries TRBV15 and TRBJ2-7; possibly TRBD2 for D (5 bases). This CDR3 region has 16 residues. Trimming stripped 0 bases from V and 3 bases from J, with 15 bases between. CDR1 and CDR2 from the germline V gene are LNHNV and YYDKDF (reference sequence). The CDR3 nucleotides are TGTGCCACCAGCAGAGATCATCGTCCGGGGTACTACGAGCAGTACTTC. This codes for CATSRDHRPGYYEQYF.

The chain joins TRBV28 to TRBJ2-7; perhaps TRBD2 as D (6 bases). This CDR3 has 15 residues. Between the trimmed V and J ends, which lost 7 bases and 2 bases, there was a span of 18 bases. CDR1 and CDR2 from the germline V gene are MDHEN and SYDVKM. CDR3 in DNA: TGTGCCAGCACCCCAGTTGCTGGAGGGACCTACGAGCAGTACTTC. Translated: CASTPVAGGTYEQYF.

This chain joins TRBV28 and TRBJ1-2; D might be TRBD1 (5 bases). The CDR3 covers 12 residues. The germline V and J ends were trimmed by 4 bases and 8 bases, with 11 bases remaining between them. CDR1 MDHEN and CDR2 SYDVKM come from the germline V gene. The CDR3 DNA reads as TGTGCCAGCAGTTACCCCCGACAGGGCTACACCTTC. Translating gives CASSYPRQGYTF.

The chain links TRBV6-6 to TRBJ2-7; 7 nucleotides align to TRBD2. The germline V gene encodes CDR1 MNHNY and CDR2 SVGAGI (reference sequence). The CDR3 loop spans 14 amino acids. J gave up 2 bases and V 8 bases, and 9 bases lay outside the gene matches. In nucleotides, the CDR3 is TGTGCCAGCCGGGAAGGGACTAACACCTACGAGCAGTACTTC. Its protein is CASREGTNTYEQYF.

This clone came up a few times. CDR3 sequence (DNA): TGTGCCAGCAGCTTGGGGCCGACGAAAGAGACCCAGTACTTC. Residues: CASSLGPTKETQYF. The genes are TRBV11-2 and TRBJ2-5, with D possibly matching TRBD1 (5 bases). CDR1 and CDR2 from the germline V gene are SGHAT and FQNNGV. Between the trimmed V and J ends, which lost 3 bases and 3 bases, there was a span of 11 bases. This CDR3 has 14 residues. Together with reference TRBV11-2 and TRBJ2-5, the CDR3 gives the full variable domain: EAGVAQSPRYKIIEKRQSVAFWCNPISGHATLYWYQQILGQGPKLLIQFQNNGVVDDSQLPKDRFSAERLKGVDSTLKIQPAKLEDSAVYLCASSLGPTKETQYFGPGTRLLVL.

V usage is TRBV5-6 and J usage is TRBJ2-3, with D maybe TRBD1 (5 bases). The CDR3 sequence is 14 residues long. Germline V gene lookup returns CDR1 SGHDT and CDR2 YYEEEE. V was trimmed by 1 base and J by 4 bases, leaving 10 bases between them. CDR3 region: CASSLSPRADTQYF. CDR3 nucleotide sequence: TGTGCCAGCAGCTTGAGTCCCAGGGCAGATACGCAGTATTTT.

This clone was detected a few times. V is TRBV6-5 and J is TRBJ1-1, with D unclear. CDR1 and CDR2 (germline): MNHEY, SVGAGI. V lost 8 bases, J lost 8 bases, and 12 bases lay in between. The CDR3 length is 11 residues. The CDR3 DNA reads TGTGCCAGCGGAGGGTCTCGAGAAGCTTTCTTT. This codes for CASGGSREAFF.

A note on this clone: The same CDR3 is also encoded by other DNA sequences in this sample. This chain connects TRBV6-5 to TRBJ2-7, with 7 bases lining up with TRBD2. This CDR3 has 16 residues. From germline, CDR1 is MNHEY and CDR2 SVGAGI. The J segment lost 0 bases and the V segment lost 0 bases, leaving 5 bases of the junction unmatched. As DNA, the CDR3 is TGTGCCAGCAGTTACTCGGCTAGCGGCAGCTCCTACGAGCAGTACTTC. This codes for CASSYSASGSSYEQYF.

This clone appeared a few times. The chain carries TRBV2 and TRBJ2-7, with 8 bases lining up with TRBD1. The germline CDR1 and CDR2 sequences are SNHLY and FYNNEI. V shed 5 bases, J shed 4 bases, and the junction held 4 bases outside the gene matches. The CDR3 has 13 amino acids. The CDR3 here is CASSRDRSYEQYF. The CDR3 nucleotides read TGTGCCAGCAGTCGGGACAGGAGTTACGAGCAGTACTTC.

The chain has TRBV9 and TRBJ1-4; D is perhaps TRBD1 (5 bases). Germline-derived CDR1 and CDR2 are SGDLS and YYNGEE. Trimming stripped 0 bases from V and 7 bases from J, with 19 bases between. This CDR3 is 17 amino acids long. The CDR3 nucleotides are TGTGCCAGCAGCGTAGAGGGGTCTAGGGTGGACCCTGAAAAACTGTTTTTT. Encoded protein: CASSVEGSRVDPEKLFF.

The chain joins TRBV2 to TRBJ2-1, with D perhaps matching TRBD2 (6 bases). This CDR3 has 17 residues. Germline lookup yields CDR1 SNHLY and CDR2 FYNNEI. Trimming took off 11 bases at V and 0 bases at J, with 23 bases between the two ends. The CDR3 loop reads CAAIRRGDPSSYNEQFF. The DNA of the CDR3 is TGTGCCGCTATCCGGAGGGGAGACCCCAGCTCCTACAATGAGCAGTTCTTC.

This clone was seen a handful of times. The rearrangement links TRBV6-5 to TRBJ2-7; 11 nucleotides match TRBD2. The V gene end was trimmed by 2 bases and the J gene end by 3 bases; junction bases not matched to a gene: 3. The CDR3 spans 15 residues. Germline CDR1 MNHEY, CDR2 SVGAGI. CDR3: CASSYGLAGIYEQYF. The CDR3 coding sequence is TGTGCCAGCAGTTACGGACTAGCGGGTATCTACGAGCAGTACTTC.

This clone was counted between two and nine times. The V gene is TRBV6-5, the J gene TRBJ1-5; tentative D call: TRBD1 (6 bases). The V gene lost 6 bases and the J gene lost 10 bases, with 13 bases spanning the gap. The CDR3 totals 12 residues. Germline V lookup: CDR1 MNHEY, CDR2 SVGAGI. CDR3 sequence reads: CASSKTGLPQHF. CDR3 sequence (DNA): TGTGCCAGCAGCAAAACAGGGCTACCCCAGCATTTT.

This clone was observed a handful of times. The CDR3 bases are TGCGCCAGCAGTATGGGCAATGAGCAGTTCTTC. Translating it yields CASSMGNEQFF. The rearrangement joins TRBV10-1 to TRBJ2-1; no clear D. The germline V gene has CDR1 WNHNN and CDR2 SYGVQD (reference sequence). The length of the CDR3 is 11 residues. Trimming removed 5 bases at V and 6 bases at J, with 5 bases between.

This clone was detected a few times. The gene calls are TRBV28 and TRBJ2-7; D is unresolved. Per germline, CDR1 MDHEN and CDR2 SYDVKM. CDR3 size: 16 residues. The germline V and J ends were trimmed by 2 bases and 2 bases, with 16 bases remaining between them. The CDR3 DNA is TGTGCCAGCAGTTTAAACGCATGGACCACCGCCTACGAGCAGTACTTC. Translating it yields CASSLNAWTTAYEQYF.